Below, 2 T cell receptor beta chains from the same sample are listed, as sequenced in a study of regulatory T cells in long-lasting Graves disease. The TCR beta library used iRepertoire HTBI primers with Arm-PCR amplification of CDR3. TCRdb fed the multiplex PCR reads into MiXCR, producing one record per CDR3 protein. The sample lists some 250,000 distinct CDR3 sequences, about 17% occurring once. Time point described: newly diagnosed GD, antithyroid drugs for less than 3 months. After RNA was extracted from PBMCs, the TCR library was made from it. These data were likewise used in another study, on T cells in Graves' hyperthyroidism and ophthalmopathy.

This material consisted of peripheral blood mononuclear cells (PBMCs), taken at new diagnosis, from a patient treated with antithyroid drugs. These receptor sequences come from a woman in her thirties with Graves disease.

This clonotype was counted ten times or more. The V gene is TRBV11-2, the J gene TRBJ2-3; D is uncertain. Germline assignment: CDR1 SGHAT and CDR2 FQNNGV. V was clipped by 5 bases and J by 0 bases, with 15 bases between them. The CDR3 is 16 residues long. The CDR3 is CASSPLGQASTDTQYF. CDR3 sequence (DNA): TGTGCCAGCAGCCCCCTCGGGCAGGCTAGCACAGATACGCAGTATTTT.

This clonotype has at least ten counts. The genes are TRBV11-2 and TRBJ2-1, with D possibly matching TRBD2 (5 bases). Trimming stripped 1 base from V and 0 bases from J, with 7 bases between. There are 15 residues in the CDR3. Germline-derived CDR1 and CDR2 are SGHAT and FQNNGV. The CDR3 region is CASSLAGSSYNEQFF. The CDR3 region has the DNA TGTGCCAGCAGCTTAGCTGGGAGCTCCTACAATGAGCAGTTCTTC.